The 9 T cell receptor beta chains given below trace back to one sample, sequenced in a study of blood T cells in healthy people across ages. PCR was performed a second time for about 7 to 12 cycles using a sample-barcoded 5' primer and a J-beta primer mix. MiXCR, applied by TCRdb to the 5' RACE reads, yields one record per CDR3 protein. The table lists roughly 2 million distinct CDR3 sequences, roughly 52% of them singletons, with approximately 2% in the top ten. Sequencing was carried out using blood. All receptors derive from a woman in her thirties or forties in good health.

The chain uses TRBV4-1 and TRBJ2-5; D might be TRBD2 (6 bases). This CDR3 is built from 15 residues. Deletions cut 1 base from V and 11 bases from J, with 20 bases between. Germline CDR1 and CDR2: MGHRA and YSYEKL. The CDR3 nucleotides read TGCGCCAGCAGCCAAGTCCGGGGGAGGCACAATGAGCAGTACTTC. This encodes CASSQVRGRHNEQYF.

The CDR3 DNA sequence: TGCAGTGCTAGAGATCAAGGGGCAGACTATGGCTACACCTTC. This codes for CSARDQGADYGYTF. The rearrangement joins TRBV20-1 to TRBJ1-2, with TRBD1 as a possible D gene (5 bases). The germline gives CDR1 DFQATT, CDR2 SNEGSKA (reference sequence). This CDR3 region has 14 residues. Trimming cost V 0 bases and J 3 bases, with 11 bases left between them.

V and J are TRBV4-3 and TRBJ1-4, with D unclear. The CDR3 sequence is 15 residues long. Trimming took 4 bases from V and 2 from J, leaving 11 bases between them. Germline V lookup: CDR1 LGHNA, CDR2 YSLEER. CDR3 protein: CASSPEATTNEKLFF. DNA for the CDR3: TGCGCCAGCAGCCCGGAGGCCACTACTAATGAAAAACTGTTTTTT.

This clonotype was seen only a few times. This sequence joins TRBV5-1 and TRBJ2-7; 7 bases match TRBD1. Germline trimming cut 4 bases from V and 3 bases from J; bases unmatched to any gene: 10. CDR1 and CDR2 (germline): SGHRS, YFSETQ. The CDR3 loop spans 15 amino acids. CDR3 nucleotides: TGCGCCAGCAGCCCCCGGGACAGATCTTACTACGAGCAGTACTTC. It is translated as CASSPRDRSYYEQYF.

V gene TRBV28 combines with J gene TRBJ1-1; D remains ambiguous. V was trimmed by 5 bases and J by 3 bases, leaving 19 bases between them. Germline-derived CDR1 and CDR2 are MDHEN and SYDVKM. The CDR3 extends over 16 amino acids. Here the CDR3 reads CASSTLGEPGYTEAFF. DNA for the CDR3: TGTGCCAGCAGTACTCTCGGGGAACCTGGGTACACTGAAGCTTTCTTT.

Here the CDR3 reads CSASGLTGEQYF. The CDR3 nucleotides read TGCAGTGCTTCGGGACTAACGGGCGAGCAGTACTTC. The J gene is TRBJ2-4, the V gene TRBV20-1; TRBD2 aligns across 7 bases. Gene TRBJ2-7 matches the end of the DNA better, so the J call may be wrong. The germline gives CDR1 DFQATT, CDR2 SNEGSKA (reference sequence). There are 12 residues in the CDR3.

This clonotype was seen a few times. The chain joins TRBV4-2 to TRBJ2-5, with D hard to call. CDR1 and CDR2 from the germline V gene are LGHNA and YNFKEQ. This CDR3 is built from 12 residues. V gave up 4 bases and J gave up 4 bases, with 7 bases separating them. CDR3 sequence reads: CASSPSPETQYF. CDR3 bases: TGTGCCAGCAGCCCTTCTCCAGAGACCCAGTACTTC.

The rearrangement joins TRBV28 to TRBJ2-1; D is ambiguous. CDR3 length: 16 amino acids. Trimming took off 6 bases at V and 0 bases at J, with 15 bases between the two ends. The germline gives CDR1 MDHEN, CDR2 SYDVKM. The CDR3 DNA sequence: TGTGCCAGCAGCCGAGAGGAAGCGAGCTCCTACAATGAGCAGTTCTTC. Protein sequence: CASSREEASSYNEQFF.

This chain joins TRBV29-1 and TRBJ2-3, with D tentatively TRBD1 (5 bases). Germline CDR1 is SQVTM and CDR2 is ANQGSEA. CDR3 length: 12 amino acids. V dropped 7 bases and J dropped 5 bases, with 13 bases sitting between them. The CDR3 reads CSGGQSGDTQYF. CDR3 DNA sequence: TGCAGCGGAGGACAATCCGGAGATACGCAGTATTTT.